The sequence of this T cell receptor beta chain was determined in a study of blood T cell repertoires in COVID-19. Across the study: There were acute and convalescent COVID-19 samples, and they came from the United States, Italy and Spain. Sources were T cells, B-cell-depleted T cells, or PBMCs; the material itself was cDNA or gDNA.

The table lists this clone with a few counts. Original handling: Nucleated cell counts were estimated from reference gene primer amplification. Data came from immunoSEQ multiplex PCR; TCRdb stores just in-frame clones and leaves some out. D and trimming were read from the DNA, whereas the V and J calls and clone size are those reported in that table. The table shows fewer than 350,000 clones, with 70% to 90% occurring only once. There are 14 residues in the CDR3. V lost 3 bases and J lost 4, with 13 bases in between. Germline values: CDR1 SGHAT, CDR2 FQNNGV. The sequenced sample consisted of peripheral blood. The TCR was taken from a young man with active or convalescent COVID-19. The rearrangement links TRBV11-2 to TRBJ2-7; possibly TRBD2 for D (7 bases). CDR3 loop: CASSLAGDTYEQYF. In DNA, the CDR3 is TGTGCCAGCAGCTTGGCGGGGGACACGTACGAGCAGTACTTC.